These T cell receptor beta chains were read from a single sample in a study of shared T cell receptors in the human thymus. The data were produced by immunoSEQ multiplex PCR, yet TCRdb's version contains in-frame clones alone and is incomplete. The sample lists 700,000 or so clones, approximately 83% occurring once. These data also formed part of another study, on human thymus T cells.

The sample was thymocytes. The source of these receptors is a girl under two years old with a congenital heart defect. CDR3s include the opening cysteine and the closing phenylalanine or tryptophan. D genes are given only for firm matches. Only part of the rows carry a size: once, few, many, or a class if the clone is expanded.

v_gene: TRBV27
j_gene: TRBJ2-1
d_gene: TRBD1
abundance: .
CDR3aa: CASRRTGTSYNEQFF
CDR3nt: TGTGCCAGCAGACGGACAGGAACGTCCTACAATGAGCAGTTCTTC

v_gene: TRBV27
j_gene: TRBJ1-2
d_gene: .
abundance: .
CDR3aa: CASSFGGDVADGYTF
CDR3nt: TGTGCCAGCAGTTTTGGGGGGGACGTAGCCGATGGCTACACCTTC

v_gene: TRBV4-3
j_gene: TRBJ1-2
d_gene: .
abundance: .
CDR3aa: CASRRVPGEGERYYGYTF
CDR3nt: TGCGCCAGCAGGCGAGTCCCAGGGGAAGGGGAACGCTACTATGGCTACACCTTC

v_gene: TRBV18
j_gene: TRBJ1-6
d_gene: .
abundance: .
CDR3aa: CASSPGNNNSPLHF
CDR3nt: TGTGCCAGCTCACCCGGGAACAATAATTCACCCCTCCACTTT

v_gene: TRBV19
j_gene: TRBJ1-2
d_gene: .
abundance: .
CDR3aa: CASSIPGPDRVPYTF
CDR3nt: TGTGCCAGTAGTATACCCGGCCCGGACAGAGTCCCCTACACCTTC

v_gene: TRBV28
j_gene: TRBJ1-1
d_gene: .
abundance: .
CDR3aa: CASSPPRGDPEAFF
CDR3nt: TGTGCCAGCAGCCCCCCCCGCGGGGACCCTGAAGCTTTCTTT

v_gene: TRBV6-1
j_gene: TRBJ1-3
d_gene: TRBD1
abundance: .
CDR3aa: CASSDGTVGNTIYF
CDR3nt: TGTGCCAGCAGTGACGGGACAGTTGGAAACACCATATATTTT

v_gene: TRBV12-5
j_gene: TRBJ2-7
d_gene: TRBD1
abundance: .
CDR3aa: CASGLAGTGGNEQYF
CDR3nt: TGTGCTAGTGGTTTAGCGGGGACAGGGGGCAACGAGCAGTACTTC

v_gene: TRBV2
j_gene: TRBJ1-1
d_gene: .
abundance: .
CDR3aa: CASRDLGRRLDTEAFF
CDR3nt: TGTGCCAGCAGGGACCTGGGGCGCAGATTGGACACTGAAGCTTTCTTT

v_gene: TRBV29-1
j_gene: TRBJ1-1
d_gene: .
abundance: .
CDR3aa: CSVECPENTEAFF
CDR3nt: TGCAGCGTTGAATGCCCAGAGAACACTGAAGCTTTCTTT

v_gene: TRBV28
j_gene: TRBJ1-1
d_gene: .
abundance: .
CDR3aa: CASSLCTAQPGTEAFF
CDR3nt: TGTGCCAGCAGTTTATGCACAGCGCAGCCGGGAACTGAAGCTTTCTTT

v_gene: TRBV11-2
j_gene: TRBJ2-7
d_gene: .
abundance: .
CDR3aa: CASSLRGLLKEQYF
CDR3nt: TGTGCCAGCAGCCTACGTGGACTATTGAAGGAGCAGTACTTC

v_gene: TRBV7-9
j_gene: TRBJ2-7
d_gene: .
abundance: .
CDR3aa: CASSLAKPPATYEQYF
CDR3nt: TGTGCCAGCAGCCTTGCCAAGCCACCTGCCACCTACGAGCAGTACTTC

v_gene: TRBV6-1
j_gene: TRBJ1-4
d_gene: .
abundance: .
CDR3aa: CASSEPRRGGGEKLFF
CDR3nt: TGTGCCAGCAGTGAACCCAGGAGGGGAGGTGGTGAAAAACTGTTTTTT

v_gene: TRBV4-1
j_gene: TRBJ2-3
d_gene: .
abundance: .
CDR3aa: CASSHQGTSTDTQYF
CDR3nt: TGCGCCAGCAGCCACCAGGGAACTAGCACAGATACGCAGTATTTT

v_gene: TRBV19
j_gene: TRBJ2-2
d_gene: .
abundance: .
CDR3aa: CASSPANTGELFF
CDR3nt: TGTGCCAGTAGTCCAGCGAACACCGGGGAGCTGTTTTTT

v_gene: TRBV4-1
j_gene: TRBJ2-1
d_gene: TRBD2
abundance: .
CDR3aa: CASSQDRGLAGFSYNEQFF
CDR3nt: TGCGCCAGCAGCCAAGATCGCGGACTAGCGGGGTTCTCCTACAATGAGCAGTTCTTC

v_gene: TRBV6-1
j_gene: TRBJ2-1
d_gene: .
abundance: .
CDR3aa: CASLWNSGDEQFF
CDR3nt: TGTGCCAGCCTCTGGAACTCGGGGGATGAGCAGTTCTTC

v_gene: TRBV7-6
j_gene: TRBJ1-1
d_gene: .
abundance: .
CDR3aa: CASSPHPPENTEAFF
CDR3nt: TGTGCCAGCAGCCCACACCCACCAGAGAACACTGAAGCTTTCTTT

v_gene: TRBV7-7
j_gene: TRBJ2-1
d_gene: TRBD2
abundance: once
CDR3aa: CASSPMGGGYNEQFF
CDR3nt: TGTGCCAGCAGCCCTATGGGGGGGGGCTACAATGAGCAGTTCTTC

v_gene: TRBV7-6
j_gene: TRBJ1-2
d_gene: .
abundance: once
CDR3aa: CASSLGRYGVDGYTF
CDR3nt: TGTGCCAGCAGCTTAGGAAGGTACGGGGTCGATGGCTACACCTTC

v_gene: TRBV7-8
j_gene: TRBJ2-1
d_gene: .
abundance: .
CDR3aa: CASSDRSLHNEQFF
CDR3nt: TGTGCCAGCAGCGACAGATCACTCCACAATGAGCAGTTCTTC

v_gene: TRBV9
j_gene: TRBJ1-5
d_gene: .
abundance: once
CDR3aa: CASRSSRPQATVPIFNQPQHF
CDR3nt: TGTGCCAGCAGGTCCTCCCGGCCCCAGGCTACAGTACCAATCTTCAATCAGCCCCAGCATTTT

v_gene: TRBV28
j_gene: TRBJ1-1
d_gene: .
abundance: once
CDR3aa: CASSFGVRAKSNTEAFF
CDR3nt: TGTGCCAGCAGTTTTGGGGTCAGGGCTAAAAGTAACACTGAAGCTTTCTTT

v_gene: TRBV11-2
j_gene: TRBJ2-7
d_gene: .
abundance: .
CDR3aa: CASSLVGGPYEQYF
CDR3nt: TGTGCCAGCAGCTTAGTTGGGGGCCCCTACGAGCAGTACTTC

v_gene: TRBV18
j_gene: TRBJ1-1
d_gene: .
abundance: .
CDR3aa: CASSLSPGEIDTEAFF
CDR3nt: TGTGCCAGCTCACTTTCACCAGGGGAGATCGACACTGAAGCTTTCTTT

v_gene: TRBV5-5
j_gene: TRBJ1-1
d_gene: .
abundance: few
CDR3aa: CASSLQGLAEAFF
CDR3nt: TGTGCCAGCAGCTTGCAGGGGCTCGCTGAAGCTTTCTTT

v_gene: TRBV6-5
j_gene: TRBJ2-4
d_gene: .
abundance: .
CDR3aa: CASSRPPPGSNIQYF
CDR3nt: TGTGCCAGCAGCCGCCCACCTCCGGGAAGCAACATTCAGTACTTC

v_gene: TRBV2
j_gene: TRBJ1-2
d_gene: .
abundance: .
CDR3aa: CASSEYKEAF
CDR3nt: TGTGCCAGCAGTGAATACAAAGAGGCCTTC

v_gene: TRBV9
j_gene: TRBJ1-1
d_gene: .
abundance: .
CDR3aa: CASSITSQNTEAFF
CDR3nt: TGTGCCAGCAGCATTACGAGCCAGAACACTGAAGCTTTCTTT

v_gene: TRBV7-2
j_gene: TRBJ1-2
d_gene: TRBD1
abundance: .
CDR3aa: CASSSRTGTEFYGYTF
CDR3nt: TGTGCCAGCAGCTCTCGTACCGGGACAGAGTTCTATGGCTACACCTTC

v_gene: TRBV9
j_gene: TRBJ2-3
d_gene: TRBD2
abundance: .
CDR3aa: CASSPGLAVRTDTQYF
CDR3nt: TGTGCCAGCAGCCCCGGACTAGCGGTGCGCACAGATACGCAGTATTTT

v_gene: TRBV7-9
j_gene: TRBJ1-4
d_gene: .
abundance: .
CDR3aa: CASSPPGGAPATNEKLFF
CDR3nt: TGTGCCAGCAGCCCCCCGGGGGGCGCCCCTGCAACTAATGAAAAACTGTTTTTT

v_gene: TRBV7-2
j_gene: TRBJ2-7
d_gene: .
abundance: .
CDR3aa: CASSSRYEQYF
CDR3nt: TGTGCCAGCAGCTCCCGCTACGAGCAGTACTTC

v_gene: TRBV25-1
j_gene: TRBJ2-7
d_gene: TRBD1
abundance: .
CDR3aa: CASSAPRGRGEQYF
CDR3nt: TGTGCCAGCAGTGCCCCCAGGGGGCGCGGCGAGCAGTACTTC